A single sample is the source of the 9 T cell receptor beta chains below, sequenced in a study of T-cell memory formation after mild COVID-19. Using its own MiXCR run on the 5' RACE reads, TCRdb lists one record per CDR3 protein. This table has a few hundred thousand distinct CDR3 sequences, about 15% appearing once. The sample consisted of PBMCs or a T cell subset sorted from them (not recorded which). The receptor source for this set is a man younger than 35 who had mild COVID-19 (a few samples of this study predate the infection). Cell type and time point are not known.

This clonotype has just a few counts. The V gene is TRBV20-1, the J gene TRBJ2-7; 8 positions agree with TRBD2. Unmatched junction bases numbered 4, after V lost 3 bases and J lost 0 bases. CDR3 length: 14 amino acids. Germline-derived CDR1 and CDR2 are DFQATT and SNEGSKA (reference sequence). CDR3 sequence reads: CSARKTSVSYEQYF. DNA for the CDR3: TGCAGTGCTAGGAAGACTAGCGTCTCCTACGAGCAGTACTTC.

This clonotype was counted a single time. The chain joins TRBV20-1 to TRBJ2-7, with 7 bases fitting TRBD1. CDR3 length: 9 amino acids. With V trimmed by 6 bases and J by 7 bases, 0 bases remained unmatched. The germline gives CDR1 DFQATT, CDR2 SNEGSKA (reference sequence). The CDR3 nucleotides are TGCAGTGCGACAGGGGAGCAGTACTTC. It translates to CSATGEQYF.

The chain links TRBV20-1 to TRBJ1-2, with 7 bases aligning to TRBD1. Trimming took 3 bases from V and 7 from J; bases not matched to a gene: 11. CDR1 DFQATT and CDR2 SNEGSKA come from the germline V gene (reference sequence). The CDR3 has 14 amino acids. Here the CDR3 reads CSASPFDRVAGYTF. CDR3 bases: TGCAGTGCTAGTCCCTTCGACAGGGTGGCTGGCTACACCTTC.

The chain combines TRBV6-1 with TRBJ2-5; D remains unclear. Germline CDR1 MNHNS, CDR2 SASEGT. The CDR3 has 13 amino acids. The V end was cut by 3 bases, the J end by 5 bases, with 10 bases between. The CDR3 protein is CASSEVTEETQYF. The CDR3 region has the DNA TGTGCCAGCAGTGAGGTAACCGAGGAGACCCAGTACTTC.

This clonotype has a handful of counts. This chain joins TRBV29-1 and TRBJ2-1; 8 bases fit TRBD2. The length of the CDR3 is 14 residues. Germline V lookup: CDR1 SQVTM, CDR2 ANQGSEA. The junction had 10 bases not matched to a gene; V was cut back by 3 bases and J by 9 bases. The CDR3 region has the DNA TGCAGCGTTGACATATCGGGGACTAGTGCTGAGCAGTTCTTC. Protein: CSVDISGTSAEQFF.

The rearrangement links TRBV20-1 to TRBJ2-3, with 8 bases matching TRBD2. CDR3 length: 11 residues. The junction had 3 bases not matched to a gene; V was cut back by 4 bases and J by 9 bases. Germline V CDR1 and CDR2: DFQATT, SNEGSKA (reference sequence). The CDR3 reads CSATRGETQYF. The CDR3 region has the DNA TGCAGTGCTACGCGGGGGGAGACGCAGTATTTT.

This clonotype was seen a handful of times. V usage is TRBV5-1 and J usage is TRBJ2-2, with D perhaps matching TRBD1 or TRBD2 (6 bases each). V was pared by 4 bases and J by 3 bases, with 19 bases between. Germline CDR1 is SGHRS and CDR2 is YFSETQ. The CDR3 is 17 amino acids. The CDR3 region is CASSVSTGGSDTGELFF. In DNA form, the CDR3 reads TGCGCCAGCAGCGTGTCCACCGGGGGCTCTGACACCGGGGAGCTGTTTTTT.

The V gene is TRBV19, the J gene TRBJ1-1, with 9 bases matching TRBD1. CDR1 and CDR2 from the germline V gene are LNHDA and SQIVND (reference sequence). Trimming took 6 bases from V and 0 from J; bases not matched to a gene: 5. The CDR3 runs 15 residues. The CDR3 region is CASRPQGAMNTEAFF. CDR3 DNA sequence: TGTGCCAGTAGACCACAGGGGGCAATGAACACTGAAGCTTTCTTT.

This rearrangement joins TRBV5-5 to TRBJ2-2; weak D call: TRBD2 (5 bases). This CDR3 region has 13 residues. Germline CDR1 reads SGHKS; CDR2 reads YYEKEE (reference sequence). Trimming cost V 1 base and J 13 bases, with 14 bases left between them. The chain's CDR3 is CASSLSPGMRLFF. Written as DNA, the CDR3 is TGTGCCAGCAGCTTGAGCCCGGGGATGAGGCTGTTTTTT.